This TCR beta chain comes out of a study of blood T cell repertoires in COVID-19. This clone was picked up one time. The V and J ends lost 3 bases and 0 bases, in that order; junction bases with no gene match: 6. This CDR3 is built from 17 residues. The germline V gene has CDR1 KGHDR and CDR2 SFDVKD. Per the authors' pipeline: Reference gene primer amplification gave estimated nucleated cell counts. Some clones are missing from TCRdb's copy, which holds only in-frame ones; the method was immunoSEQ multiplex PCR. V and J calls and clone size come straight from that table; D and trimming were deduced from the DNA. The sample yields roughly 200,000 clones, around 90% seen once.

What was sequenced was PBMCs or T cells enriched from blood (not recorded which). The sequence was collected from a woman in her twenties or thirties who had recovered from COVID-19. The chain uses TRBV24-1 and TRBJ1-5; 8 nucleotides line up with TRBD1. CDR3 sequence reads: CATSDHDRGFSNQPQHF. In DNA, the CDR3 is TGTGCCACCAGTGATCATGACAGGGGATTTAGCAATCAGCCCCAGCATTTT.